The source of this TCR beta chain is a study of cytomegalovirus exposure and HLA in healthy donors. Study-level findings and limits: Accounts indicate the classifier identified cytomegalovirus status with strong specificity and sensitivity. Through in vitro validation, three CMV-associated chains were shown to be specific for CMV antigens.

CDR3 size: 17 residues. The germline gives CDR1 KGHSY, CDR2 FQNENV. V was shortened by 1 base and J by 0 bases, with 13 bases between the two germline ends. PCR used 60 Vbeta primers and 13 Jbeta primers. Assay used: immunoSEQ multiplex PCR; TCRdb lists only in-frame clones, some missing. The sample consists of about 59,000 clones, 75% to 85% of them appearing once. Details on this clone: Its antigen is not known.

The chain recombines TRBV16 with TRBJ2-1; D perhaps matches TRBD2 (6 bases). The receptor was derived from a woman between 40 and 50 years old in good health and CMV-seronegative. Sequencing was carried out using PBMCs. CDR3 protein: CASSQLNLASSYNEQFF. The CDR3, as DNA: TGTGCCAGCAGCCAATTGAACCTAGCGAGCTCCTACAATGAGCAGTTCTTC.